This entry lists 23 T cell receptor beta chains sequenced from one sample in a study of beta chain features in type 1 diabetes. Study findings and constraints: People with Type 1 diabetes carried modestly yet significantly shorter TCRB CDR3s in all four CD4+ subsets.

These TCRs are of unknown antigen specificity. cDNA synthesis used the whole RNA isolate, giving expressed TCRB sequences. Method: immunoSEQ multiplex PCR; TCRdb's copy keeps in-frame clones and lacks some. The sample shows 640,000 or so clones, over 10% of them seen only once. The specimen was naive CD4+ T cells from blood. The receptor source for this set is a man between 18 and 29 years old with type 1 diabetes.

This clone has a handful of counts. This rearrangement joins TRBV4-2 to TRBJ2-5; D call uncertain. V shed 1 base and J shed 5 bases, with 11 bases lying between them. The CDR3 loop spans 14 amino acids. The germline gives CDR1 LGHNA, CDR2 YNFKEQ. The CDR3 loop is CASSQASVPETQYF. The CDR3 DNA is TGTGCCAGCAGCCAAGCGTCGGTACCCGAGACCCAGTACTTC.

A few counts support this clone. At the DNA level, this CDR3 is encoded by other sequences in the same sample as well. The chain uses TRBV27 and TRBJ1-2; 10 positions match TRBD1. V lost 5 bases, J lost 8 bases, and 5 bases stayed unmatched. Per the germline V gene, CDR1 is MNHEY and CDR2 is SMNVEV (reference sequence). The CDR3 totals 13 residues. The CDR3 loop reads CASSLGTGDGYTF. The DNA of the CDR3 is TGTGCCAGCAGTCTCGGGACAGGGGACGGCTACACCTTC.

This CDR3 reads CASSLGQGVYTGELFF. DNA of the CDR3: TGTGCCAGCAGTTTAGGTCAGGGGGTGTACACCGGGGAGCTGTTTTTT. The J gene is TRBJ2-2, the V gene TRBV27; 7 bases align to TRBD1. Germline V gene lookup returns CDR1 MNHEY and CDR2 SMNVEV (reference sequence). The CDR3 contains 16 residues. J lost 3 bases, V lost 2 bases, and 6 bases had no gene match.

A few counts support this clone. The gene calls are TRBV7-2 and TRBJ1-1; the match to TRBD1 covers 8 bases. V was clipped by 2 bases and J by 7 bases; unmatched bases: 15. CDR1 SGHTA and CDR2 FQGNSA come from the germline V gene. This CDR3 contains 17 residues. The CDR3: CASSLTPLGTGSGEAFF. DNA for the CDR3: TGTGCCAGCAGCTTAACCCCGTTGGGGACAGGTAGTGGTGAAGCTTTCTTT.

The chain links TRBV5-1 to TRBJ1-2; no definite D call. The germline V gene has CDR1 SGHRS and CDR2 YFSETQ. The germline V and J ends were trimmed by 1 base and 3 bases, with 7 bases remaining between them. The CDR3 has 13 amino acids. The CDR3 DNA is TGCGCCAGCAGCTTGTCCGGGGACTATGGCTACACCTTC. Protein product: CASSLSGDYGYTF.

The rearrangement links TRBV20-1 to TRBJ1-1; the D gene is possibly TRBD1 (5 bases). This CDR3 contains 11 residues. V was pared by 3 bases and J by 8 bases, with 10 bases between. CDR1 and CDR2 from the germline V gene are DFQATT and SNEGSKA (reference sequence). CDR3 DNA: TGCAGTGCTAGGGAGACAGCAGAAGCTTTCTTT. Its translation: CSARETAEAFF.

The chain employs TRBV10-3 and TRBJ2-1; a possible D gene is TRBD2 (5 bases). The CDR3 spans 14 residues. Germline CDR1 reads ENHRY; CDR2 reads SYGVKD. The V and J ends lost 3 bases and 0 bases respectively, with 6 bases between them. CDR3 DNA: TGTGCCATCAGTGATGGGAGCTCCTACAATGAGCAGTTCTTC. The encoded protein is CAISDGSSYNEQFF.

The chain uses TRBV6-1 and TRBJ1-2, with 8 bases that match TRBD1. V shed 0 bases, J shed 5 bases, and the junction held 5 bases outside the gene matches. CDR1 and CDR2 (germline): MNHNS, SASEGT. This CDR3 spans 15 amino acids. The CDR3 DNA sequence: TGTGCCAGCAGTGAAGCAGGACAGGGAACATATGGCTACACCTTC. This sequence encodes CASSEAGQGTYGYTF.

The chain combines TRBV15 with TRBJ1-2, with no clear D. Trimming removed 1 base at V and 7 bases at J, with 16 bases between. The CDR3 length is 15 residues. Germline V gene lookup returns CDR1 LNHNV and CDR2 YYDKDF (reference sequence). The CDR3 nucleotides are TGTGCCACCAGCAGAGTGTACGGCCCTTTATCTGGCTACACCTTC. Translation: CATSRVYGPLSGYTF.

The J gene is TRBJ2-2, the V gene TRBV11-3; 12 positions match TRBD2. Germline trimming cut 5 bases from V and 5 bases from J; bases unmatched to any gene: 3. The CDR3 is 15 amino acids. The V gene's germline CDR1 is SGHNT and CDR2 YENEEA. CDR3 nucleotide sequence: TGTGCCAGCAGCCAAGGACTAGCGGGGACCGGGGAGCTGTTTTTT. It is translated as CASSQGLAGTGELFF.

This clone was observed a handful of times. The CDR3 region has the DNA TGTGCCAGCGATAAGCCTCCCTACAATGAGCAGTTCTTC. Its protein product is CASDKPPYNEQFF. V gene TRBV9 combines with J gene TRBJ2-1; no definite D call. The germline CDR1 and CDR2 sequences are SGDLS and YYNGEE. There are 13 residues in the CDR3. With 7 bases removed from V and 2 bases from J, the gap between germline ends came to 10 bases.

The genes are TRBV25-1 and TRBJ2-3; D remains ambiguous. This CDR3 is 15 amino acids long. From germline, CDR1 is MGHDK and CDR2 SYGVNS. Trimming left V 4 bases short and J 0 bases short, with 11 bases between. In DNA, the CDR3 is TGTGCCAGCAGTGGTGCAGTAACTAGCACAGATACGCAGTATTTT. Translation: CASSGAVTSTDTQYF.

This CDR3 reads CASSLGAGRQETQYF. The CDR3 DNA reads as TGTGCCAGCAGCTTAGGAGCGGGCCGCCAAGAGACCCAGTACTTC. The V gene is TRBV7-2, the J gene TRBJ2-5; the D gene is possibly TRBD2 (6 bases). Germline CDR1 and CDR2: SGHTA and FQGNSA. Deletions cut 1 base from V and 1 base from J, with 10 bases between. The CDR3 length is 15 residues.

This clone appeared a few times. V gene TRBV30 combines with J gene TRBJ1-4; no reliable D call. This CDR3 has 14 residues. Trimming took off 3 bases at V and 3 bases at J, with 11 bases between the two ends. Germline CDR1 and CDR2: GTSNPN and SVGIG (reference sequence). CDR3 nucleotides: TGTGCCTGGAGGGCTTCGGGGTCTAATGAAAAACTGTTTTTT. Amino acids: CAWRASGSNEKLFF.

The chain carries TRBV7-2 and TRBJ2-5, with a tentative D call TRBD2 (5 bases). V lost 1 base and J lost 4, with 13 bases in between. The germline CDR1 and CDR2 sequences are SGHTA and FQGNSA. The CDR3 is made up of 15 amino acids. DNA of the CDR3: TGTGCCAGCAGCTTAGTCGGGGTTCTTTTAGAGACCCAGTACTTC. Translation gives CASSLVGVLLETQYF. The full variable domain, completed using reference TRBV7-2 and TRBJ2-5, is GAGVSQSPSNKVTEKGKDVELRCDPISGHTALYWYRQSLGQGLEFLIYFQGNSAPDKSGLPSDRFSAERTGGSVSTLTIQRTQQEDSAVYLCASSLVGVLLETQYFGPGTRLLVL.

This clone was counted only a few times. The rearrangement joins TRBV29-1 to TRBJ2-3; 10 positions agree with TRBD1. The germline CDR1 and CDR2 sequences are SQVTM and ANQGSEA. This CDR3 contains 21 residues. The trim removed 4 bases at V and 4 bases at J, leaving 26 bases unmatched. The DNA of the CDR3 is TGCAGCGTTGGCCGGCCTACGCTTAGACAGGGGGCGCATAGGGCCGCAGATACGCAGTATTTT. Translation: CSVGRPTLRQGAHRAADTQYF.

This clone was counted between two and nine times. The chain joins TRBV7-9 to TRBJ1-6, with D possibly being TRBD1 (6 bases). This CDR3 spans 15 amino acids. The V end was cut by 4 bases, the J end by 1 base, with 8 bases between. CDR1 and CDR2 from the germline V gene are SEHNR and FQNEAQ (reference sequence). For the CDR3, the DNA is TGTGCCAGCAGCTCCAGGGGTTCCTATAATTCACCCCTCCACTTT. The encoded protein is CASSSRGSYNSPLHF.

This clone was counted between two and nine times. Additional DNA sequences in this sample encode the identical CDR3. The chain recombines TRBV9 with TRBJ2-2, with D unresolved. The CDR3 sequence is 12 residues long. With 0 bases removed from V and 7 bases from J, the gap between germline ends came to 4 bases. Germline CDR1 SGDLS, CDR2 YYNGEE. The CDR3 DNA sequence: TGTGCCAGCAGCGTAGACAGCGGGGAGCTGTTTTTT. It specifies CASSVDSGELFF.

Written as DNA, the CDR3 is TGTGCCAGCAGAACAAGGGGGCAGGGCACAGATACGCAGTATTTT. Translation: CASRTRGQGTDTQYF. The rearrangement joins TRBV7-9 to TRBJ2-3, with 7 nucleotides matching TRBD1. Germline values: CDR1 SEHNR, CDR2 FQNEAQ (reference sequence). V lost 6 bases, J lost 1 base, and 7 bases stayed unmatched. The CDR3 is made up of 15 amino acids.

The CDR3, as DNA: TGTGCCTGGAGTGTTGGGACAGGCACCTACAATGAGCAGTTCTTC. This encodes CAWSVGTGTYNEQFF. The rearrangement joins TRBV30 to TRBJ2-1; 8 nucleotides agree with TRBD1. The CDR3 runs 15 residues. V was clipped by 0 bases and J by 2 bases; unmatched bases: 3. Germline V gives CDR1 GTSNPN, CDR2 SVGIG (reference sequence). Combining the CDR3 with reference TRBV30 and TRBJ2-1 gives the whole variable domain SQTIHQWPATLVQPVGSPLSLECTVEGTSNPNLYWYRQAAGRGLQLLFYSVGIGQISSEVPQNLSASRPQDRQFILSSKKLLLSDSGFYLCAWSVGTGTYNEQFFGPGTRLTVL.

In the case of this clone: Other DNA sequences in this sample translate to the same CDR3. This CDR3 reads CASSLAGNSPLHF. The CDR3 DNA reads as TGTGCCAGCAGCTTGGCAGGGAATTCACCCCTCCACTTT. This rearrangement joins TRBV7-9 to TRBJ1-6; possible D gene TRBD1, 5 bases. The germline CDR1 and CDR2 sequences are SEHNR and FQNEAQ (reference sequence). The V end lost 3 bases, the J end lost 7 bases, and 7 bases lay between the germline ends. CDR3 size: 13 residues.

The chain has TRBV2 and TRBJ2-5, with a weak D call TRBD1 (5 bases). Trimming removed 6 bases from V and 2 bases from J, with 7 bases in between. Germline V lookup: CDR1 SNHLY, CDR2 FYNNEI. This CDR3 contains 12 residues. The CDR3 loop reads CASRQVQETQYF. CDR3 nucleotides: TGTGCCAGCAGACAGGTGCAAGAGACCCAGTACTTC.

This clone was found a few times. The rearrangement uses TRBV25-1 and TRBJ2-2; no definite D call. This CDR3 has 12 residues. Looked up from germline, CDR1 is MGHDK and CDR2 is SYGVNS. Deletions cut 6 bases from V and 6 bases from J, with 8 bases between. CDR3 protein: CASRKAPGELFF. The CDR3 DNA reads as TGTGCCAGCAGAAAGGCTCCCGGGGAGCTGTTTTTT.